This entry describes one T cell receptor beta chain. The antigen remains undetermined. Time point noted: persistent/refractory GD, antithyroid drugs over 5 years with positive TRAb. PBMC RNA was the source of the TCR library. The CDR3 loop spans 15 amino acids. The V end was cut by 1 base, the J end by 2 bases, with 12 bases between. CDR1 is SEHNR and CDR2 is FQNEAQ in the germline V gene (reference sequence). This specimen belongs to a study of regulatory T cells in long-lasting Graves disease. On the study more broadly: A definition of persistent Graves' disease required over 5 years of antithyroid drugs plus positive TSH receptor antibodies.

Arm-PCR of CDR3 regions and iRepertoire HTBI primers were used to build TCR beta libraries. TCRdb processed the multiplex PCR reads anew with MiXCR; each CDR3 protein has one entry. The sample lists 600,000 to 850,000 distinct CDR3 sequences, approximately 31% occurring once. Study-wide findings and caveats: Fewer public clonotypes were shared by new patients (around 970) than by persistent patients (roughly 2,500). Rather than thyroid tissue, only peripheral blood underwent study.

The source is a female donor with Graves disease. The V and J genes are TRBV7-9 and TRBJ2-7; D perhaps matches TRBD1 (6 bases). Sequenced here: peripheral blood mononuclear cells (PBMCs), sampled when the disease was refractory, from a patient treated with antithyroid drugs. The CDR3 sequence is CASSLVVGATYEQYF. CDR3 coding DNA: TGTGCCAGCAGCTTAGTCGTGGGGGCCACCTACGAGCAGTACTTC.